This T cell receptor beta chain is drawn from a study (dated by TCRdb to about 2015). General notes on the study: The study tested whether tumor-infiltrating Tregs in breast cancer are recruited from blood Tregs or converted in situ from other CD4+ T cell subsets.

Amplification of full-length TCR variable regions was done by 5' RACE PCR using constant-region reverse primers, and this step was followed by semi-nested PCR with Nested Universal Primer A. Using the ReliaPrep RNA Cell Miniprep System, total RNA was extracted, and the SMARTer RACE 5'/3' Kit was then used to reverse transcribe the RNA into 5'RACE-ready cDNA. Multiplex adaptors were used to barcode the full-length TCR alpha and beta libraries, which were then sequenced on an Illumina MiSeq. Under the source paper's analysis protocol: For each of nine subset-tissue groups, sequencing data from the five patients were combined, and the groups were compared by unsupervised clustering of TCR gene usage. The Morisita-Horn index, with shared sequences weighted by their contribution to each repertoire, was used to calculate repertoire similarity. In-frame beta chains were kept once TCRdb had trimmed the public reads at Q25 with fastp and called clones with MiXCR. Duplicate CDR3 protein sequences are folded into a single record with the most common DNA and genes. TCRdb assigned the V and J calls; the authors' analysis was not used. Counted in this sample were some 30,000 distinct CDR3 sequences; roughly a quarter of them appeared once. About 2.5% of the sample lies in the top ten.

This clonotype has ten or more counts. The antigen it binds to is not known. Per-base qualities were not stored, and no clone one base away is much larger. General findings and caveats noted by the study authors: In terms of TCR gene usage, tumor memory CD4+ T cells clustered together with blood and lymph node memory CD4+ cells, as well as with lymph node naive CD4+ cells. Rather than covering whole repertoires, validation in the larger cohort was restricted to a single TCR beta V-J rearrangement. Tumor-infiltrating Treg TCR alpha and beta sequences overlapped most with tumor naive CD4+ T cells, then with blood naive CD4+ T cells.

Trimming removed 3 bases from V and 1 base from J, leaving 5 bases between the germline ends. The germline V gene encodes CDR1 SEHNR and CDR2 FQNEAQ (reference sequence). CDR3 length: 13 amino acids, cysteine to phenylalanine. Left in the record is the CDR3 DNA by itself, 39 bases read in frame from the first base. Cells that were CD4+CD25+CD127-/low were isolated as Tregs. Tregs, naive and memory CD4+ T cells from tumor, blood and ipsilateral draining lymph nodes of a handful of breast cancer patients underwent full-length TCR alpha and beta sequencing. Tumor tissue and lymph nodes obtained from ipsilateral axillary dissection were perfused with PBS, minced and then digested with collagenase I and hyaluronidase. Sorted cell populations were confirmed by FACS to exceed 90% purity.

The TCR originated in a female donor with breast cancer. Here the chain combines TRBV7-9 and TRBJ2-3; the D segment may tentatively be TRBD1 or TRBD2, each giving 5 matched bases. What was sequenced was tumor-infiltrating Tregs sorted from the breast tumor. This receptor carries the CDR3 CASSLGGTDTQYF. The sequenced DNA: TGTGCCAGCAGCTTGGGGGGCACAGATACGCAGTATTTT. The full variable domain, with segments outside the CDR3 supplied by the reference TRBV7-9 and TRBJ2-3 proteins, appears as DTGVSQNPRHKITKRGQNVTFRCDPISEHNRLYWYRQTLGQGPEFLTYFQNEAQLEKSRLLSDRFSAERPKGSFSTLEIQRTEQGDSAMYLCASSLGGTDTQYFGPGTRLTVL.